Listed below are T cell receptor beta chains from one sample, sequenced in a study of T cells in Graves' hyperthyroidism and ophthalmopathy. TCRdb fed the multiplex PCR reads into MiXCR, producing one record per CDR3 protein. Of 370,000 or so distinct CDR3 sequences in the sample, around an eighth were seen once. Sequenced material: blood. The receptor source for this set is a man younger than 45 with Graves' hyperthyroidism that later progressed to Graves' ophthalmopathy. CDR3s include the opening cysteine and the closing phenylalanine or tryptophan. D genes are given only for firm matches. Size is omitted from some rows. Given values are once, few, many or a class for expanded clones.

TRBV3-1	many	.	TRBJ2-5	TGTGCCAGCAGCCAAGAGTTACAGGGCGGGGAGACCCAGTACTTC	CASSQELQGGETQYF
TRBV12-3/TRBV12-4	few	.	TRBJ1-2	TGTGCCAGCAGTAATATAAGACGATATGGCTACACCTTC	CASSNIRRYGYTF
TRBV12-3/TRBV12-4	.	TRBD1	TRBJ2-2	TGTGCCAGCAGCTCCGACAGGGGGCACACCGGGGAGCTGTTTTTT	CASSSDRGHTGELFF
TRBV28	once	.	TRBJ1-5	TGTGCCAGCAAAACGTGGAGAACAGCCTTCAATCAGCCCCAGCATTTT	CASKTWRTAFNQPQHF
TRBV7-6	few	.	TRBJ2-1	TGTGCCAGCAGCTTAGAGTCGGTTGGAGCCTCCTACAATGAGCAGTTCTTC	CASSLESVGASYNEQFF
TRBV2	many	TRBD1	TRBJ2-7	TGTGCCAGCAGTGATGATACTGGGACAGAGTACTTC	CASSDDTGTEYF
TRBV28	.	.	TRBJ1-6	TGTGCCAGCAGTTTATGGCCCAGAGACCTTGATAATTCACCCCTCCACTTT	CASSLWPRDLDNSPLHF
TRBV7-8	many	.	TRBJ2-1	TGTGCCAGCAGCTTAGCGGGGGGGCCGGAAGAGCAGTTCTTC	CASSLAGGPEEQFF
TRBV7-2	many	.	TRBJ1-4	TGTGCCAGCAGCTTGCGGGGGGCCGGCGAAAAACTGTTTTTT	CASSLRGAGEKLFF
TRBV29-1	many	.	TRBJ2-3	TGCAGCGTTGACAGGGATAAAGATACGCAGTATTTT	CSVDRDKDTQYF
TRBV19	.	TRBD1	TRBJ2-7	TGTGCCAGTAGCAACACAGGGGGCTCCTACGAGCAGTACTTC	CASSNTGGSYEQYF
TRBV20-1	many	TRBD1	TRBJ1-2	TGCAGTGCTAGAGACCCCCCGGGACAGGGGGTCTATGGCTACACCTTC	CSARDPPGQGVYGYTF
TRBV19	few	.	TRBJ2-2	TGTGCCAGTACCGATGGAAACCTAAAGAACACCGGGGAGCTGTTTTTT	CASTDGNLKNTGELFF
TRBV7-2	many	.	TRBJ1-4	TGTGCCAGCAGCTTAGGAGGGCCGGCCTGGGAAAAACTGTTTTTT	CASSLGGPAWEKLFF
TRBV18	many	.	TRBJ1-4	TGTGCCAGCTCACCACGTAGCAGCGCAACTAATGAAAAACTGTTTTTT	CASSPRSSATNEKLFF
TRBV4-1	.	.	TRBJ1-1	TGCGCCAGCAGCCCCTTCTTGGGAGTCATGAACACTGAAGCTTTCTTT	CASSPFLGVMNTEAFF
TRBV30	.	TRBD1	TRBJ1-5	TGTGCCTGGAGTGGACAGGGTAATCAGCCCCAGCATTTT	CAWSGQGNQPQHF
TRBV28	few	TRBD2	TRBJ2-7	TGTGCCAGCAGTCCCCCATCGACTAGCTCACACGAGCAGTACTTC	CASSPPSTSSHEQYF
TRBV10-3	few	.	TRBJ2-1	TGTGCCATCAAGAACACAGGAAGCTCCTACAATGAGCAGTTCTTC	CAIKNTGSSYNEQFF
TRBV20-1	many	.	TRBJ2-3	TGCAGTGCTAGAGATAAACTTCTCCAGCAGTATTTT	CSARDKLLQQYF
TRBV5-1	.	.	TRBJ1-2	TGCGCCAGCCGGGACCGGACTTACTATGGCTACACCTTC	CASRDRTYYGYTF
TRBV6-1	many	.	TRBJ1-3	TGTGCCAGCAAGAGCACCAGCTCTGGAAACACCATATATTTT	CASKSTSSGNTIYF